The text below deals with one T cell receptor (beta chain). Its antigen remains unidentified. The data derive from a study of T cell responses to AZD1222 COVID-19 vaccine. Study outcomes and limitations: Among those given AZD1222, only 5 to 7 were seropositive at baseline. Clonal diversity may have been underestimated, and the donors were mostly white British, with more females than males. Repertoire samples came only from after the peak T cell response.

Germline assignment: CDR1 MNHEY and CDR2 SMNVEV (reference sequence). V was clipped by 0 bases and J by 1 base, with 15 bases between them. CDR3 length: 17 amino acids. Repertoires were generated with immunoSEQ multiplex PCR, while TCRdb's copy carries only in-frame clones and drops some. The sample records 90,000 to 150,000 clones, approximately 90% being singletons. The receptor was derived from an adult in good health. The chain is built from TRBV27 and TRBJ1-1, with a possible D match to TRBD1 (5 bases). The starting material was peripheral blood, obtained on day 0 of AZD1222 vaccination. CDR3 nucleotide sequence: TGTGCCAGCAGTTTATCGGTTGCAGGAAGGGGGAACACTGAAGCTTTCTTT. It encodes CASSLSVAGRGNTEAFF.